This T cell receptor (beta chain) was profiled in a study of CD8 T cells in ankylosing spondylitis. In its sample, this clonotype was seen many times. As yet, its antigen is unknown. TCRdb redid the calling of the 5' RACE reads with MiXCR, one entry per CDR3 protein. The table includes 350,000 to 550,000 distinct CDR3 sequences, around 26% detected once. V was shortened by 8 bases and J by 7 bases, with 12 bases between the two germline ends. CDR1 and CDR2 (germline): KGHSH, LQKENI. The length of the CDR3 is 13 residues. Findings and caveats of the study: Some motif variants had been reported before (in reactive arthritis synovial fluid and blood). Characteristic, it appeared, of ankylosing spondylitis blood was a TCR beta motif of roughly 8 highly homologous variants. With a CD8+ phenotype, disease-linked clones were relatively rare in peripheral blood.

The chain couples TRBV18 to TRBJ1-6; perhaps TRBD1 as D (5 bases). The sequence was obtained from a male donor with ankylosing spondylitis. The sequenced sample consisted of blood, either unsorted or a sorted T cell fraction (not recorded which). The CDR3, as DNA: TGTGCCAGCAGCCCGGGGCCCAATTCACCCCTCCACTTT. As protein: CASSPGPNSPLHF. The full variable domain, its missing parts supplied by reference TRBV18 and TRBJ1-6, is NAGVMQNPRHLVRRRGQEARLRCSPMKGHSHVYWYRQLPEEGLKFMVYLQKENIIDESGMPKERFSAEFPKEGPSILRIQQVVRGDSAAYFCASSPGPNSPLHFGNGTRLTVT.